One sample yielded the 13 T cell receptor beta chains listed below, sequenced in a study of T-cell memory formation after mild COVID-19. TCRdb reanalysed the 5' RACE reads using MiXCR and keeps one entry per CDR3 protein. The table records roughly 300,000 distinct CDR3 sequences, 15% to 20% of them present only once. The sequencing sample was made of PBMCs or a T cell subset sorted from them (not recorded which). The origin of the receptors is a young man who had mild COVID-19 (a few samples of this study predate the infection). Cell type and time point are not known.

This clonotype showed up many times. The chain joins TRBV2 to TRBJ1-5; 9 bases are a match to TRBD1. The germline V gene has CDR1 SNHLY and CDR2 FYNNEI. The CDR3 contains 15 residues. The ends lost 6 bases at V and 5 bases at J; junction bases unmatched: 8. Here the CDR3 reads CASSEQGARDQPQHF. CDR3 nucleotides: TGTGCCAGCAGCGAACAGGGGGCGCGTGATCAGCCCCAGCATTTT.

This chain uses TRBV4-2 with TRBJ1-2; TRBD1 might be the D (5 bases). The ends were cut back, 4 bases at V and 4 bases at J, with 13 bases in the middle. This CDR3 contains 14 residues. Germline loops: CDR1 LGHNA, CDR2 YNFKEQ. The CDR3 nucleotides read TGTGCCAGCAGCCTTACCAGGGTATCCTATGGCTACACCTTC. The encoded protein is CASSLTRVSYGYTF.

The chain couples TRBV28 to TRBJ2-7, with a weak D call TRBD1 (6 bases). The CDR3 is 15 amino acids. V lost 3 bases and J 0 bases, leaving 12 bases between the germline ends. Germline-derived CDR1 and CDR2 are MDHEN and SYDVKM. This chain's CDR3 is CASSLSRDTSYEQYV. CDR3 coding DNA: TGTGCCAGCAGTTTGTCCCGGGACACCTCCTACGAGCAGTACGTC.

This clonotype appeared many times. The chain links TRBV30 to TRBJ2-3, with D tentatively TRBD1 (6 bases). Germline assignment: CDR1 GTSNPN and CDR2 SVGIG (reference sequence). V was shortened by 4 bases and J by 2 bases, with 10 bases between the two germline ends. CDR3 length equals 13 residues. In nucleotides, the CDR3 is TGTGCCTGGAACAGGGATTTCACAGATACGCAGTATTTT. Residues: CAWNRDFTDTQYF.

This clonotype was seen only a few times. This chain links TRBV6-2 or TRBV6-3 with TRBJ2-7, with a possible D match to TRBD1 (6 bases). Germline V CDR1 and CDR2: MNHEY, SVGEGT. The CDR3 runs 14 residues. The V gene lost 0 bases and the J gene lost 7 bases, with 13 bases spanning the gap. CDR3: CASSYSRGTGEQYF. The DNA of the CDR3 is TGTGCCAGCAGTTACTCCAGGGGAACAGGAGAGCAGTACTTC.

As DNA, the CDR3 is TGCGCCAGCAGCGCTACGTCAGTCAAGGGCGGCTACACCTTC. Translation gives CASSATSVKGGYTF. This chain uses TRBV5-1 with TRBJ1-2; D is unclear. CDR1 is SGHRS, CDR2 YFSETQ, per germline. V was clipped by 4 bases and J by 8 bases, with 18 bases between them. This CDR3 spans 14 amino acids. The full variable domain, with the rest looked up from reference TRBV5-1 and TRBJ1-2, is KAGVTQTPRYLIKTRGQQVTLSCSPISGHRSVSWYQQTPGQGLQFLFEYFSETQRNKGNFPGRFSGRQFSNSRSEMNVSTLELGDSALYLCASSATSVKGGYTFGSGTRLTVV.

The chain employs TRBV6-1 and TRBJ1-5; D is uncertain. This CDR3 is 13 amino acids long. Germline V gene lookup returns CDR1 MNHNS and CDR2 SASEGT. Trimming removed 2 bases at V and 2 bases at J, with 4 bases between. CDR3 nucleotides: TGTGCCAGCAGTGAACCGGGCAATCAGCCCCAGCATTTT. Its translation is CASSEPGNQPQHF.

The sample holds many counts of this clonotype. The rearrangement joins TRBV6-2 or TRBV6-3 to TRBJ1-5; D remains ambiguous. V lost 3 bases to trimming and J lost 2 bases, with 11 bases between them. Germline CDR1 and CDR2: MNHEY and SVGEGT. The CDR3 covers 15 residues. In DNA, the CDR3 is TGTGCCAGCAGTTATGGGGAGCCAGGCAATCAGCCCCAGCATTTT. It translates to CASSYGEPGNQPQHF.

Many counts were recorded for this clonotype. The V and J genes are TRBV12-3 or TRBV12-4 and TRBJ1-2; D unresolved. Trimming removed 7 bases at V and 0 bases at J, with 9 bases between. The CDR3 covers 13 residues. The CDR3 bases are TGTGCCAGCACCTTTCGGCCTAACTATGGCTACACCTTC. It specifies CASTFRPNYGYTF.

This rearrangement joins TRBV6-5 to TRBJ2-3, with D unclear. The CDR3 runs to 12 residues. CDR1 is MNHEY, CDR2 SVGAGI, per germline. With 6 bases removed from V and 11 bases from J, the gap between germline ends came to 15 bases. The CDR3 loop reads CASSNLRGMQYF. The CDR3 DNA reads TGTGCCAGCAGCAACCTCCGTGGGATGCAGTATTTT.

The chain joins TRBV7-9 to TRBJ1-5; no clear D. Germline V gene data show CDR1 as SEHNR and CDR2 as FQNEAQ (reference sequence). This CDR3 is 15 amino acids long. V was trimmed by 1 base and J by 3 bases, leaving 10 bases between them. Here the CDR3 DNA reads TGTGCCAGCAGCTTAGACGCTACCTCCAATCAGCCCCAGCATTTT. Translation gives CASSLDATSNQPQHF.

This clonotype has only a few counts. The chain links TRBV7-3 to TRBJ1-1; TRBD1 matches at 9 bases. The CDR3 is 16 residues long. Germline-derived CDR1 and CDR2 are SGHTA and FQGTGA. The J segment lost 5 bases and the V segment lost 3 bases, leaving 10 bases of the junction unmatched. CDR3 sequence (DNA): TGTGCCAGCAGCTTTGGTGGTTTAGGGACAGGGACTGAAGCTTTCTTT. The encoded protein is CASSFGGLGTGTEAFF.

A few counts support this clonotype. The chain joins TRBV29-1 to TRBJ2-2; 10 bases line up with TRBD2. CDR1 and CDR2 from the germline V gene are SQVTM and ANQGSEA. The CDR3 covers 15 residues. V was pared by 0 bases and J by 6 bases, with 4 bases of the junction left unmatched. This chain's CDR3 is CSVEDQRGGPGELFF. The CDR3 bases are TGCAGCGTTGAAGATCAGCGGGGGGGTCCCGGGGAGCTGTTTTTT.